Listed below are T cell receptor beta chains from one sample, sequenced in a study of T cells after posttransplantation cyclophosphamide. Produced via immunoSEQ multiplex PCR; TCRdb's table is partial and in-frame only. The sample yields tens of thousands of clones, without any singletons. Sequencing was done on a sample of PBMCs. The receptors were gathered from a woman between 50 and 59 years old in good health and a related stem cell transplant donor. Both conserved end residues are part of each CDR3. A D gene is named only where the DNA matches it firmly. The size of a clone is reported for some rows only, either as once, few or many, or as a class for expanded clones.

>TRBV20-1|TRBD1|TRBJ2-7|few
CSASDRDRDHF
TGCAGTGCTTCTGATCGGGACAGGGATCACTTC
>TRBV24-1|.|TRBJ2-1|many
CATSKQGYEQFF
TGTGCCACCAGTAAACAGGGATACGAGCAGTTCTTC
>TRBV27|TRBD1|TRBJ1-2|many
CASSSQTGSGYTF
TGTGCCAGCAGTTCACAGACAGGGAGTGGCTACACCTTC
>TRBV11-1|.|TRBJ1-1|many
CASSYTSEAFF
TGTGCCAGCAGTTACACCTCTGAAGCTTTCTTT
>TRBV24-1|.|TRBJ2-7|many
CATSATSGYEQYF
TGTGCCACCAGTGCCACGTCCGGGTACGAGCAGTACTTC
>TRBV10-1|.|TRBJ1-2|many
CASSAQGWYGYTF
TGCGCCAGCAGTGCACAGGGCTGGTATGGCTACACCTTC
>TRBV5-5|TRBD1|TRBJ2-7|many
CASSLPLGQGESYEQYF
TGTGCCAGCAGTTTACCCCTCGGACAGGGGGAATCCTACGAGCAGTACTTC
>TRBV24-1|TRBD1|TRBJ1-2|.
CATSDRTGYNYGYTF
TGTGCCACCAGTGACCGGACAGGGTATAACTATGGCTACACCTTC
>TRBV18|.|TRBJ2-7|many
CASSPRRDSTYEQYF
TGTGCCAGCTCACCACGGCGGGACAGTACCTACGAGCAGTACTTC
>TRBV4-2|TRBD2|TRBJ2-5|many
CASSPQAGGKETQYF
TGTGCCAGCAGCCCCCAGGCGGGAGGGAAAGAGACCCAGTACTTC
>TRBV28|TRBD2|TRBJ2-1|many
CASILSGAYNEQFF
TGTGCCAGCATCTTAAGCGGGGCCTACAATGAGCAGTTCTTC
>TRBV7-8|TRBD1|TRBJ2-5|few
CASSPRQGLKETQYF
TGTGCCAGCAGCCCACGACAGGGGCTAAAAGAGACCCAGTACTTC
>TRBV19|.|TRBJ1-1|many
CASTPGLTNTEAFF
TGTGCCAGTACTCCGGGACTGACGAACACTGAAGCTTTCTTT
>TRBV6-2/TRBV6-3|.|TRBJ2-7|many
CASSYGGGEQYF
TGTGCCAGCAGTTACGGGGGCGGGGAGCAGTACTTC
>TRBV30|.|TRBJ2-7|few
CAWSVRGGTYEQYF
TGTGCCTGGAGTGTACGAGGGGGTACCTACGAGCAGTACTTC
>TRBV7-7|.|TRBJ2-5|few
CASSLGQAQETQYF
TGTGCCAGCAGCTTAGGACAGGCCCAAGAGACCCAGTACTTC
>TRBV4-2|.|TRBJ2-1|many
CASSQDKGMMYEQFF
TGTGCCAGCAGCCAAGATAAGGGTATGATGTATGAGCAGTTCTTC
>TRBV7-9|TRBD1|TRBJ2-3|many
CASSPLIEDRDLTDTQYF
TGTGCCAGCAGCCCGCTTATCGAGGACAGGGATCTCACAGATACGCAGTATTTT
>TRBV6-4|TRBD2|TRBJ2-3|many
CASSDSRLAGVSDTQYF
TGTGCCAGCAGTGACTCGAGACTAGCGGGAGTCTCCGATACGCAGTATTTT
>TRBV18|.|TRBJ1-1|many
CASSITDSSGAFF
TGTGCCAGCTCGATTACAGACAGTTCCGGGGCTTTCTTT
>TRBV10-3|.|TRBJ2-7|many
CAISDVLLSYEQYF
TGTGCCATCAGTGATGTACTCCTTTCCTACGAGCAGTACTTC
>TRBV6-5|TRBD1|TRBJ1-2|many
CASSYSAAGGGYTF
TGTGCCAGCAGTTACTCGGCGGCAGGGGGAGGCTACACCTTC
>TRBV7-2|.|TRBJ2-1|many
CASSLAPGYNEQFF
TGTGCCAGCAGCTTAGCCCCGGGCTACAATGAGCAGTTCTTC
>TRBV12-3/TRBV12-4|.|TRBJ2-3|many
CASSFLHREPDTQYF
TGTGCCAGCAGTTTCCTCCACAGGGAACCAGATACGCAGTATTTT
>TRBV5-1|.|TRBJ2-7|many
CASSFAQGTEQYF
TGCGCCAGCAGCTTTGCCCAGGGTACCGAGCAGTACTTC
>TRBV30|TRBD1|TRBJ1-6|few
CAWSVLWDRQDSPLHF
TGTGCCTGGAGTGTACTCTGGGACAGGCAGGATTCACCCCTCCACTTT
>TRBV7-8|.|TRBJ1-1|.
CASSQLRAEAFF
TGTGCCAGCAGCCAACTGAGAGCCGAAGCTTTCTTT
>TRBV12-3/TRBV12-4|.|TRBJ2-6|few
CASSFGAGGLSGANVLTF
TGTGCCAGCAGTTTTGGGGCAGGGGGACTCTCTGGGGCCAACGTCCTGACTTTC
>TRBV30|.|TRBJ2-3|.
CAWSSTGWKADTQYF
TGTGCCTGGAGTAGTACAGGGTGGAAGGCAGATACGCAGTATTTT
>TRBV7-9|TRBD1|TRBJ2-7|many
CASTGGKYEQYF
TGTGCCAGCACAGGGGGCAAATACGAGCAGTACTTC
>TRBV6-6|.|TRBJ1-5|many
CASSSGSSNQPQHF
TGTGCCAGCAGCTCAGGCTCCAGCAATCAGCCCCAGCATTTT
>TRBV27|.|TRBJ2-1|many
CASSATGEQFF
TGTGCCAGCAGTGCCACAGGTGAGCAGTTCTTC
>TRBV5-1|.|TRBJ1-5|many
CASSLGGNNQPQHF
TGCGCCAGCAGCTTGGGCGGTAATAATCAGCCCCAGCATTTT
>TRBV6-5|.|TRBJ2-2|many
CASSYGGSGELFF
TGTGCCAGCAGTTACGGGGGGTCCGGGGAGCTGTTTTTT
>TRBV2|TRBD1|TRBJ1-3|many
CASRPRTGPSGNTIYF
TGTGCCAGCCGACCTCGGACAGGACCCTCTGGAAACACCATATATTTT
>TRBV15|TRBD2|TRBJ2-5|.
CATSQGLVVETQYF
TGTGCCACCAGCCAGGGACTAGTGGTGGAGACCCAGTACTTC
>TRBV7-9|TRBD2|TRBJ2-7|many
CASSPAGEVMSYEQYF
TGTGCCAGCAGCCCAGCGGGAGAAGTTATGAGCTACGAGCAGTACTTC
>TRBV27|.|TRBJ1-3|many
CASSSRVEGNTIYF
TGTGCCAGCAGCTCAAGGGTGGAGGGAAACACCATATATTTT
>TRBV7-3|.|TRBJ1-1|.
CASSLSGDTEAFF
TGTGCCAGCAGCTTAAGCGGGGACACTGAAGCTTTCTTT
>TRBV5-4|TRBD1|TRBJ2-7|many
CASSLWDSSYEQYF
TGTGCCAGCAGCTTATGGGACAGCTCCTACGAGCAGTACTTC
>TRBV30|TRBD2|TRBJ2-7|few
CAWSVSPGRGYEQYF
TGTGCCTGGAGTGTAAGTCCCGGGAGGGGGTACGAGCAGTACTTC
>TRBV19|TRBD1|TRBJ1-5|many
CASSTEQGASNQPQHF
TGTGCCAGTAGTACCGAACAGGGGGCGAGCAATCAGCCCCAGCATTTT
>TRBV10-3|TRBD1|TRBJ2-7|many
CAIKGQGVDEQYF
TGTGCCATCAAGGGACAGGGGGTCGACGAGCAGTACTTC
>TRBV23-1|TRBD1|TRBJ1-2|many
CASGGTGDYGYTF
TGCGCCAGCGGGGGGACAGGTGACTATGGCTACACCTTC
>TRBV11-2|.|TRBJ1-2|many
CASSQVPGFQRDGYTF
TGTGCCAGCAGCCAAGTACCGGGTTTTCAGCGGGATGGCTACACCTTC
>TRBV5-1|TRBD1|TRBJ1-1|.
CASRTGQGMNTEAFF
TGCGCCAGCAGGACCGGACAGGGCATGAACACTGAAGCTTTCTTT
>TRBV4-1|.|TRBJ2-5|many
CASSQGQGVQETQYF
TGCGCCAGCAGCCAAGGGCAGGGTGTTCAAGAGACCCAGTACTTC
>TRBV5-6|TRBD2|TRBJ2-3|few
CASNPGLAAFTDTQYF
TGTGCCAGCAACCCGGGGCTAGCGGCGTTCACAGATACGCAGTATTTT
>TRBV30|.|TRBJ1-3|many
CAWKQGSSGNTIYF
TGTGCCTGGAAACAGGGTAGCTCTGGAAACACCATATATTTT
>TRBV6-2/TRBV6-3|TRBD2|TRBJ2-1|few
CASSYWGLAEGGSYNEQFF
TGTGCCAGCAGTTACTGGGGACTAGCGGAGGGCGGCTCCTACAATGAGCAGTTCTTC
>TRBV5-1|TRBD2|TRBJ2-7|few
CASSLRITQRGSEQYF
TGCGCCAGCAGCTTGAGGATCACCCAGCGGGGGAGCGAGCAGTACTTC
>TRBV5-8|.|TRBJ1-5|many
CASSWAGVSSNQPQHF
TGTGCCAGCAGCTGGGCGGGCGTGAGTAGCAATCAGCCCCAGCATTTT
>TRBV5-4|TRBD2|TRBJ2-5|few
CASSLGSLPLAGIGETQYF
TGTGCCAGCAGCTTGGGGTCGTTGCCGCTAGCGGGAATTGGAGAGACCCAGTACTTC
>TRBV9|TRBD1|TRBJ1-4|many
CASTLSGQFNEKLFF
TGTGCCAGCACCCTGTCGGGACAGTTTAATGAAAAACTGTTTTTT
>TRBV9|.|TRBJ1-2|many
CASSVAVGSNYGYTF
TGTGCCAGCAGCGTAGCCGTCGGGTCCAACTATGGCTACACCTTC
>TRBV19|TRBD1|TRBJ2-3|many
CASRDRETDTQYF
TGTGCCAGTAGGGACAGGGAGACAGATACGCAGTATTTT
>TRBV5-1|TRBD1|TRBJ2-1|many
CASSTDRDRVNNEQFF
TGCGCCAGCAGCACCGACAGGGACAGGGTAAACAATGAGCAGTTCTTC
>TRBV4-1|TRBD2|TRBJ2-5|few
CASSQDFSGEETQYF
TGCGCCAGCAGCCAAGATTTTAGCGGGGAAGAGACCCAGTACTTC
>TRBV5-4|.|TRBJ1-4|many
CASSSTGDATNEKLFF
TGTGCCAGCAGCTCCACAGGAGACGCAACTAATGAAAAACTGTTTTTT
>TRBV7-2|.|TRBJ1-1|many
CASSPQGGETEAFF
TGTGCCAGCAGCCCACAGGGAGGGGAAACTGAAGCTTTCTTT